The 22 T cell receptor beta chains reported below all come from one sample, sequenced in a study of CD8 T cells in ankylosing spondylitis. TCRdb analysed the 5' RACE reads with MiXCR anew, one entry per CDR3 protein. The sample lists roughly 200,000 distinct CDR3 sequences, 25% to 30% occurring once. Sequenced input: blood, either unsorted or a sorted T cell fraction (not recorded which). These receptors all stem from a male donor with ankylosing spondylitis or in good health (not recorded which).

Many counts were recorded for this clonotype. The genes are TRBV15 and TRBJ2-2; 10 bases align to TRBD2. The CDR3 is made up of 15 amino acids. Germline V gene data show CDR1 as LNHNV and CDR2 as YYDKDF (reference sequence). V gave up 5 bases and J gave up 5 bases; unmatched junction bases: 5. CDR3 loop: CATSASGSYTGELFF. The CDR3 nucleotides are TGTGCCACCAGCGCTAGCGGGAGTTATACCGGGGAGCTGTTTTTT. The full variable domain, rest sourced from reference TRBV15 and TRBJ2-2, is DAMVIQNPRYQVTQFGKPVTLSCSQTLNHNVMYWYQQKSSQAPKLLFHYYDKDFNNEADTPDNFQSRRPNTSFCFLDIRSPGLGDTAMYLCATSASGSYTGELFFGEGSRLTVL.

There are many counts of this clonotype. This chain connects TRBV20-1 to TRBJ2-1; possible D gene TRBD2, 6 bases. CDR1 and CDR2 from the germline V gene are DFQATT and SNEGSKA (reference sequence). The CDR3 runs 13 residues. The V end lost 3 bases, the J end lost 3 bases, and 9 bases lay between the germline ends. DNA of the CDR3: TGCAGTGCTAGCGGGACTCGCTACAATGAGCAGTTCTTC. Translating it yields CSASGTRYNEQFF.

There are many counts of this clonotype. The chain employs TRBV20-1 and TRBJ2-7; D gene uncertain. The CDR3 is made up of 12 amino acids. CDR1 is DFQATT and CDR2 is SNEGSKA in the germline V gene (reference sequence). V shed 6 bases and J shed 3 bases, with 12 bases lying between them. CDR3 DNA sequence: TGCAGTGCGCCCGGAGTTGGCTACGAGCAGTACTTC. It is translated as CSAPGVGYEQYF.

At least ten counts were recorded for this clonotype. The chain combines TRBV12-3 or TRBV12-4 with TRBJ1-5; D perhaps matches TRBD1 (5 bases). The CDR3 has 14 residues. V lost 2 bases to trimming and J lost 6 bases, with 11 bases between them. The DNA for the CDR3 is TGTGCCAGCAGTTTAAAGCGGGGGGGTCAGCCCCAGCATTTT. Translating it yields CASSLKRGGQPQHF.

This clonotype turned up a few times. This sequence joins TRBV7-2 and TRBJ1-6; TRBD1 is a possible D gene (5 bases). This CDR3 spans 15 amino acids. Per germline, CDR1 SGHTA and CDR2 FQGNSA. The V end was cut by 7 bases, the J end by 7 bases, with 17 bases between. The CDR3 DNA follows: TGTGCCAGCACCCCAGGAGGGGAAAGGAATTCACCCCTCCACTTT. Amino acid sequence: CASTPGGERNSPLHF. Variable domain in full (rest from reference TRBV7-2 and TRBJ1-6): GAGVSQSPSNKVTEKGKDVELRCDPISGHTALYWYRQSLGQGLEFLIYFQGNSAPDKSGLPSDRFSAERTGGSVSTLTIQRTQQEDSAVYLCASTPGGERNSPLHFGNGTRLTVT.

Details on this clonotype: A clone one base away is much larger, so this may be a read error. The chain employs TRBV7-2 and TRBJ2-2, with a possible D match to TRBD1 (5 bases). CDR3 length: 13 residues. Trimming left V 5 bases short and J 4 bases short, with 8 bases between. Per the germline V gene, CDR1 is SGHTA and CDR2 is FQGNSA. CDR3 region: CASSPQATGELFF. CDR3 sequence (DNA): TGTGCCAGCAGCCCACAGGCCACCGGGGAGCTGTTTTTT.

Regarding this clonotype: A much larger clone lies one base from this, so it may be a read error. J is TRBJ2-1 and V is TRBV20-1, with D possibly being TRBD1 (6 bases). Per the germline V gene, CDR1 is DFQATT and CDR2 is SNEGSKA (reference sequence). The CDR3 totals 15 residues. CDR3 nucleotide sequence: TGCGGTGCTAGAGATCCTAGGGGGTTCTACAATGAGCAGTTCTTC. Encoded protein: CGARDPRGFYNEQFF.

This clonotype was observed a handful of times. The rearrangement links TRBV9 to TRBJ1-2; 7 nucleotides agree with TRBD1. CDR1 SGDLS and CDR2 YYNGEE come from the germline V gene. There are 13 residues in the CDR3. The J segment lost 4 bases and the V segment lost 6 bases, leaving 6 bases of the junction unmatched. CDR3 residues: CASNPGTVYGYTF. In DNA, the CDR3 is TGTGCCAGCAATCCTGGGACAGTCTATGGCTACACCTTC.

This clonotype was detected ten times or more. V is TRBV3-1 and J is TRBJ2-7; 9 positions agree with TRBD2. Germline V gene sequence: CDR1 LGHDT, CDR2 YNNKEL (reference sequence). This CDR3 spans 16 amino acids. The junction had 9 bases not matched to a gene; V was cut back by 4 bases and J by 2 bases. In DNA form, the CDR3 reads TGTGCCAGCAGCCCGTATGCTAGCGGGGCCGCCTACGAGCAGTACTTC. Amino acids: CASSPYASGAAYEQYF.

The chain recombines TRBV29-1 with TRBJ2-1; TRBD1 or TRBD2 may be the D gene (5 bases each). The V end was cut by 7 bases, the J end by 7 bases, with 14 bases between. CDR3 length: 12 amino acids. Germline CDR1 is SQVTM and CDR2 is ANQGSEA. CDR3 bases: TGCAGCGGGGGGATTATAACGAATGAGCAGTTCTTC. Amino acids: CSGGIITNEQFF.

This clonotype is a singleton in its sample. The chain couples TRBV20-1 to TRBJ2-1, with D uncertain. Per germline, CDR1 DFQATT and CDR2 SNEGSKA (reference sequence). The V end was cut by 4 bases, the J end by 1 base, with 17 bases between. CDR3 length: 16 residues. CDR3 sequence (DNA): TGCAGTGCTACCGACCTCCGAACCCCTTCCTACAATGAGCAGTTCTTC. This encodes CSATDLRTPSYNEQFF.

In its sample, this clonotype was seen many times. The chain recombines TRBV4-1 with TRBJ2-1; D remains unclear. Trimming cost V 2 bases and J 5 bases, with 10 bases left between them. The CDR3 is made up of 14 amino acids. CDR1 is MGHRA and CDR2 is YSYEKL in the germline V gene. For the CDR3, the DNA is TGCGCCAGCAGCCAATTCCAGGAGAACAATGAGCAGTTCTTC. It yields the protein CASSQFQENNEQFF.

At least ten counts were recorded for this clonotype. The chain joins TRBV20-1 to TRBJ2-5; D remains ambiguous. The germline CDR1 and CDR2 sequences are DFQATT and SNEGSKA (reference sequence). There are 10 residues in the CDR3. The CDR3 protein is CSPTQETQYF. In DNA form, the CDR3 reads TGCAGCCCTACTCAAGAGACCCAGTACTTC.

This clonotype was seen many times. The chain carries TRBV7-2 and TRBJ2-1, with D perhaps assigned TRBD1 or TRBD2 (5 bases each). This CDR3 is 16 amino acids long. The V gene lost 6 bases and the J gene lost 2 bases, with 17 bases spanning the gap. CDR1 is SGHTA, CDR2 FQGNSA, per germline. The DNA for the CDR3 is TGTGCCAGCAGGGCCACCGGACGGGGACCCTACAATGAGCAGTTCTTC. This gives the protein CASRATGRGPYNEQFF.

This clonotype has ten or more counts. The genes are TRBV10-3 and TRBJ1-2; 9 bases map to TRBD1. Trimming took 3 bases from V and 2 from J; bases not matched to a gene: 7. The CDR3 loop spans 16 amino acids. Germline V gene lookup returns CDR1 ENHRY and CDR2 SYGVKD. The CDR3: CAISDSGTGSNYGYTF. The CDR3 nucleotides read TGTGCCATCAGTGATTCGGGGACAGGGTCCAACTATGGCTACACCTTC.

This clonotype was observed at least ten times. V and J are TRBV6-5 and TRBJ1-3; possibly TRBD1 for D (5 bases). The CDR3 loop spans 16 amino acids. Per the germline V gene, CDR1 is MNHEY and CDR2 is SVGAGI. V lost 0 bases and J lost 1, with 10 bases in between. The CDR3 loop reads CASSYSTVSSGNTIYF. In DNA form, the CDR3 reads TGTGCCAGCAGTTACTCGACAGTCTCATCTGGAAACACCATATATTTT.

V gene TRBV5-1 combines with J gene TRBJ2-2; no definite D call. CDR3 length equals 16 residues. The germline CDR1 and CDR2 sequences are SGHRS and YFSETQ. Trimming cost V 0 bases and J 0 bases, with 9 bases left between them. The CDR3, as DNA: TGCGCCAGCAGCTTGGGATTCAGAGCGAACACCGGGGAGCTGTTTTTT. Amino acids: CASSLGFRANTGELFF. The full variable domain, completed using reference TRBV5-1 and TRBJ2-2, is KAGVTQTPRYLIKTRGQQVTLSCSPISGHRSVSWYQQTPGQGLQFLFEYFSETQRNKGNFPGRFSGRQFSNSRSEMNVSTLELGDSALYLCASSLGFRANTGELFFGEGSRLTVL.

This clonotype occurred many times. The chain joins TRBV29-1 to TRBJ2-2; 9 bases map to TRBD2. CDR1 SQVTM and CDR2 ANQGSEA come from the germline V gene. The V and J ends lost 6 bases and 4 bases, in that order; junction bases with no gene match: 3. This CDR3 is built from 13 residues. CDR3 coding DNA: TGCAGCGTAACAGCGGGGGGCACCGGGGAGCTGTTTTTT. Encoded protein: CSVTAGGTGELFF.

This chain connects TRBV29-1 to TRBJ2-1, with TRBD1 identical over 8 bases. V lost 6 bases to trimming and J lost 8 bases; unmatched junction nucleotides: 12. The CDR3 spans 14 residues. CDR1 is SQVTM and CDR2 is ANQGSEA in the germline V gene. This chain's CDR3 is CSVSRRQGKHEQFF. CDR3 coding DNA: TGCAGCGTCTCACGTAGACAGGGGAAGCATGAGCAGTTCTTC.

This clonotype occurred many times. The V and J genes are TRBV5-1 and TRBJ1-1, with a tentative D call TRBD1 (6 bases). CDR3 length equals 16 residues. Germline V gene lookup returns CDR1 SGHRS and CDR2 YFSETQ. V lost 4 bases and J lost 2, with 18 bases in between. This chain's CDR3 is CASSGGTFIPNTEAFF. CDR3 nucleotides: TGCGCCAGCAGCGGGGGGACATTTATTCCCAACACTGAAGCTTTCTTT.

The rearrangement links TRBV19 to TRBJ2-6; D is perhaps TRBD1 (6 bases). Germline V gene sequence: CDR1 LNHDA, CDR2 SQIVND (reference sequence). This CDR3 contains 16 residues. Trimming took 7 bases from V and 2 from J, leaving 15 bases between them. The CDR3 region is CASNNRVSPGANVLTF. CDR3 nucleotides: TGTGCCAGTAATAACAGGGTGTCGCCTGGGGCCAACGTCCTGACTTTC.

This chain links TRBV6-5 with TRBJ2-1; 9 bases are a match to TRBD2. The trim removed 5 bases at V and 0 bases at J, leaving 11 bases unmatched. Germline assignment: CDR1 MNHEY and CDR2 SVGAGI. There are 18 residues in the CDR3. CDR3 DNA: TGTGCCAGCAGTCTACAGGCTAGCGGGATTCCCTCCTACAATGAGCAGTTCTTC. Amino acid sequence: CASSLQASGIPSYNEQFF.